These 29 T cell receptor beta chains were sequenced from one sample in a study of beta chain features in type 1 diabetes. Findings of the study overall: TCRB CDR3s from Type 1 diabetes patients were moderately but significantly shorter in all four CD4+ subsets.

No antigen has been assigned to these receptors. The sequenced template was cDNA made from the entire isolated RNA. Repertoires were generated with immunoSEQ multiplex PCR, while TCRdb's copy carries only in-frame clones and drops some. The profile shows 640,000 or so clones, roughly 13% of them singletons. The sample comprised naive CD4+ T cells from blood. Every receptor here comes from a man between 18 and 35 years old with type 1 diabetes.

This clone was detected only a few times. The chain joins TRBV7-9 to TRBJ1-6, with TRBD1 identical over 7 bases. This CDR3 spans 16 amino acids. J lost 5 bases, V lost 6 bases, and 10 bases had no gene match. CDR1 and CDR2 from the germline V gene are SEHNR and FQNEAQ (reference sequence). In DNA, the CDR3 is TGTGCCAGCAGTTACGCCGTAAGGGGGCATAATTCACCCCTCCACTTT. Protein: CASSYAVRGHNSPLHF.

The genes are TRBV11-2 and TRBJ1-2; 7 positions agree with TRBD1. The germline CDR1 and CDR2 sequences are SGHAT and FQNNGV. The CDR3 spans 13 residues. V lost 3 bases and J lost 8; bases outside the gene matches: 6. The CDR3 sequence is CASSFSRDSGYTF. The CDR3, as DNA: TGTGCCAGCAGCTTTTCCCGGGACAGCGGCTACACCTTC.

The V call is TRBV9, the J call TRBJ1-2, with TRBD1 matching 10 bases. Germline lookup yields CDR1 SGDLS and CDR2 YYNGEE. The CDR3 totals 16 residues. The V segment lost 4 bases and the J segment 3 bases; nucleotides outside the gene matches: 9. The CDR3 DNA is TGTGCCAGCAGCCCCCTGGGCGGGACAGGGGACTATGGCTACACCTTC. Its protein product is CASSPLGGTGDYGYTF.

Notes on this clone: Other DNA sequences in this sample translate to the same CDR3. This chain uses TRBV30 with TRBJ1-5; 11 bases align to TRBD1. This CDR3 region has 15 residues. With 0 bases clipped from V and 5 bases from J, the junction kept 3 bases outside the gene matches. Germline-derived CDR1 and CDR2 are GTSNPN and SVGIG (reference sequence). The CDR3 bases are TGTGCCTGGAGTGTACGGGGACAGGGGGATCAGCCCCAGCATTTT. Its protein is CAWSVRGQGDQPQHF.

V gene TRBV30 combines with J gene TRBJ2-2, with D possibly being TRBD1 (6 bases). Germline V gives CDR1 GTSNPN, CDR2 SVGIG (reference sequence). The CDR3 contains 16 residues. Trimming removed 0 bases at V and 5 bases at J, with 16 bases between. CDR3 DNA sequence: TGTGCCTGGAGTGTATCTGGGGACATGGGGACCGGGGAGCTGTTTTTT. Its protein is CAWSVSGDMGTGELFF.

This clone came up a few times. The sample carries other DNA sequences with the same CDR3. The rearrangement uses TRBV30 and TRBJ1-3, with D uncertain. This CDR3 spans 12 amino acids. V lost 0 bases and J 4 bases, leaving 4 bases between the germline ends. Germline CDR1 and CDR2: GTSNPN and SVGIG (reference sequence). This CDR3 is CAWSVNGNTIYF. The DNA of the CDR3 is TGTGCCTGGAGTGTTAACGGAAACACCATATATTTT. Full variable domain (rest looked up from reference TRBV30 and TRBJ1-3): SQTIHQWPATLVQPVGSPLSLECTVEGTSNPNLYWYRQAAGRGLQLLFYSVGIGQISSEVPQNLSASRPQDRQFILSSKKLLLSDSGFYLCAWSVNGNTIYFGEGSWLTVV.

This sequence joins TRBV4-1 and TRBJ2-3, with unresolved D. V was pared by 1 base and J by 4 bases, with 9 bases between. The CDR3 runs 14 residues. CDR1 is MGHRA, CDR2 YSYEKL, per germline. For the CDR3, the DNA is TGCGCCAGCAGCCAAGTCGGAGATCCAGATACGCAGTATTTT. Its protein product is CASSQVGDPDTQYF.

The chain recombines TRBV7-9 with TRBJ2-6; maybe TRBD2 (5 bases). V lost 1 base to trimming and J lost 2 bases, with 6 bases between them. Germline lookup yields CDR1 SEHNR and CDR2 FQNEAQ (reference sequence). The CDR3 sequence is 15 residues long. The CDR3, as DNA: TGTGCCAGCAGCTTAGACGGGGCTGGGGCCAACGTCCTGACTTTC. It specifies CASSLDGAGANVLTF.

V is TRBV23-1 and J is TRBJ2-3, with TRBD2 matching 10 bases. TRBV23-1 is labeled an ORF, and its function is uncertain. This CDR3 is 18 amino acids long. V was clipped by 2 bases and J by 3 bases; unmatched bases: 11. The CDR3, as DNA: TGCGCCAGCAGTCAAGTGGCTAGCGGGGGCCCGGGGACAGATACGCAGTATTTT. Amino acids: CASSQVASGGPGTDTQYF.

This clone was detected a few times. The chain joins TRBV11-2 to TRBJ2-6, with unresolved D. Germline V CDR1 and CDR2: SGHAT, FQNNGV. V was cut by 6 bases and J by 12 bases, with 12 bases left in between. The CDR3 consists of 12 residues. Written as DNA, the CDR3 is TGTGCCAGCAGGCTCGAGTTGGGCGTCCTGACTTTC. Translating it yields CASRLELGVLTF.

For this clone: In the same sample, other DNA sequences code for this CDR3. V gene TRBV4-1 combines with J gene TRBJ1-4; 9 positions agree with TRBD1. The CDR3 extends over 15 amino acids. The V segment lost 1 base and the J segment 5 bases; nucleotides outside the gene matches: 2. Germline V lookup: CDR1 MGHRA, CDR2 YSYEKL. CDR3 coding DNA: TGCGCCAGCAGCCAAGCCGGGACAGGGAATGAAAAACTGTTTTTT. As protein: CASSQAGTGNEKLFF.

This clone was detected only a few times. This rearrangement joins TRBV5-1 to TRBJ2-3; 8 bases fit TRBD1. CDR3 size: 14 residues. CDR1 SGHRS and CDR2 YFSETQ come from the germline V gene. Trimming took 6 bases from V and 1 from J; bases not matched to a gene: 4. In DNA form, the CDR3 reads TGCGCCAGCAAACCGGGACAGGGCACAGATACGCAGTATTTT. Translated: CASKPGQGTDTQYF. Using reference TRBV5-1 and TRBJ2-3 for the parts outside the CDR3, the full variable domain is KAGVTQTPRYLIKTRGQQVTLSCSPISGHRSVSWYQQTPGQGLQFLFEYFSETQRNKGNFPGRFSGRQFSNSRSEMNVSTLELGDSALYLCASKPGQGTDTQYFGPGTRLTVL.

This chain links TRBV19 with TRBJ1-5; D unresolved. Looked up from germline, CDR1 is LNHDA and CDR2 is SQIVND (reference sequence). The CDR3 runs to 13 residues. V was trimmed by 4 bases and J by 7 bases, leaving 11 bases between them. This CDR3 reads CASSTTWEQPQHF. In DNA, the CDR3 is TGTGCCAGTAGTACGACCTGGGAACAGCCCCAGCATTTT.

The genes are TRBV4-1 and TRBJ2-3; 7 bases line up with TRBD1. Germline CDR1 and CDR2: MGHRA and YSYEKL. This CDR3 comprises 15 residues. Germline trimming cut 4 bases from V and 3 bases from J; bases unmatched to any gene: 7. The CDR3 region is CASSRIGTATDTQYF. The CDR3 nucleotides read TGCGCCAGCAGCCGCATAGGGACAGCTACAGATACGCAGTATTTT.

The rearrangement joins TRBV4-1 to TRBJ2-7; TRBD1 might be the D (8 bases). The CDR3 spans 16 residues. Trimming pared 2 bases from V and 3 bases from J, leaving 17 bases between. Germline V CDR1 and CDR2: MGHRA, YSYEKL. In DNA form, the CDR3 reads TGCGCCAGCAGCCAACGGGGGGACAGGAGCGACTACGAGCAGTACTTC. It is translated as CASSQRGDRSDYEQYF.

This chain uses TRBV27 with TRBJ1-3; D is ambiguous. This CDR3 has 13 residues. Trimming took off 6 bases at V and 1 base at J, with 7 bases between the two ends. CDR1 and CDR2 from the germline V gene are MNHEY and SMNVEV (reference sequence). The CDR3 spells CASRNLSGNTIYF. CDR3 sequence (DNA): TGTGCCAGCAGGAACCTTTCTGGAAACACCATATATTTT.

This clone has more than one count but fewer than ten. The rearrangement links TRBV30 to TRBJ1-1, with D hard to call. Trimming took 1 base from V and 4 from J, leaving 13 bases between them. Germline loops: CDR1 GTSNPN, CDR2 SVGIG (reference sequence). CDR3 length: 14 residues. Here the CDR3 reads CAWSGFLTVTEAFF. The CDR3 bases are TGTGCCTGGAGTGGATTTCTCACGGTCACTGAAGCTTTCTTT.

This clone showed up just a few times. CDR3 protein: CASSIAGPGNTIYF. In nucleotides, the CDR3 is TGTGCCAGCAGCATAGCAGGACCTGGAAACACCATATATTTT. The chain employs TRBV9 and TRBJ1-3, with D hard to call. This CDR3 contains 14 residues. Trimming cost V 4 bases and J 2 bases, with 10 bases left between them. The germline gives CDR1 SGDLS, CDR2 YYNGEE. Full variable domain (rest looked up from reference TRBV9 and TRBJ1-3): DSGVTQTPKHLITATGQRVTLRCSPRSGDLSVYWYQQSLDQGLQFLIQYYNGEERAKGNILERFSAQQFPDLHSELNLSSLELGDSALYFCASSIAGPGNTIYFGEGSWLTVV.

This clone has only a few counts. In nucleotides, the CDR3 is TGTGCCAGCAGAATGCCGCCGAGCACCGGGGAGCTGTTTTTT. This encodes CASRMPPSTGELFF. The chain is built from TRBV6-5 and TRBJ2-2; D is uncertain. Germline CDR1 is MNHEY and CDR2 is SVGAGI. Trimming removed 6 bases at V and 4 bases at J, with 12 bases between. The length of the CDR3 is 14 residues.

This clone has more than one count but fewer than ten. V is TRBV6-5 and J is TRBJ2-3; no clear D. There are 16 residues in the CDR3. Germline loops: CDR1 MNHEY, CDR2 SVGAGI. V lost 0 bases to trimming and J lost 0 bases, with 10 bases between them. The CDR3 sequence is CASSYSGVISTDTQYF. CDR3 nucleotide sequence: TGTGCCAGCAGTTACTCGGGCGTAATTAGCACAGATACGCAGTATTTT.

This clone has just a few counts. The rearrangement links TRBV25-1 to TRBJ1-2, with D perhaps matching TRBD1 (6 bases). This CDR3 region has 13 residues. In germline, CDR1 is MGHDK, CDR2 SYGVNS. V lost 3 bases to trimming and J lost 4 bases, with 9 bases between them. CDR3 nucleotides: TGTGCCAGCAGTGACAGGGACACCTATGGCTACACCTTC. This translates into CASSDRDTYGYTF.

In this sample, this clone turned up a few times. The chain links TRBV6-5 to TRBJ2-7, with a tentative D call TRBD2 (5 bases). V lost 2 bases and J 0 bases, leaving 8 bases between the germline ends. Germline assignment: CDR1 MNHEY and CDR2 SVGAGI. CDR3 length: 14 amino acids. The chain's CDR3 is CASSYGGGSYEQYF. The CDR3 coding sequence is TGTGCCAGCAGTTACGGCGGAGGCTCCTACGAGCAGTACTTC.

The CDR3 bases are TGTGCCAGCAGCTTTGATCAGGGGGCGAACACTGAAGCTTTCTTT. It yields the protein CASSFDQGANTEAFF. The V and J genes are TRBV7-9 and TRBJ1-1; 8 bases align to TRBD1. The CDR3 is made up of 15 amino acids. CDR1 and CDR2 from the germline V gene are SEHNR and FQNEAQ (reference sequence). V dropped 3 bases and J dropped 1; count of bases not matched to a gene: 4.

This clone was seen more than once but under ten times. This chain connects TRBV5-1 to TRBJ1-1; 9 nucleotides agree with TRBD1. Trimming took 3 bases from V and 5 from J; bases not matched to a gene: 11. In germline, CDR1 is SGHRS, CDR2 YFSETQ. The CDR3 extends over 16 amino acids. The CDR3 nucleotides read TGCGCCAGCAGCTCGACAGGGGGAAATAAAGGAACTGAAGCTTTCTTT. It translates to CASSSTGGNKGTEAFF.

The chain couples TRBV25-1 to TRBJ2-7; 7 bases match TRBD2. The V gene's germline CDR1 is MGHDK and CDR2 SYGVNS. The CDR3 spans 14 residues. Trimming removed 8 bases from V and 3 bases from J; junction bases left unmatched: 10. CDR3 sequence (DNA): TGTGCCAGCTATCCGGGGGGAGAACACTACGAGCAGTACTTC. Protein product: CASYPGGEHYEQYF.

The rearrangement links TRBV19 to TRBJ2-7; 8 bases align to TRBD1. In germline, CDR1 is LNHDA, CDR2 SQIVND (reference sequence). The CDR3 has 13 amino acids. V lost 4 bases and J lost 3; bases outside the gene matches: 2. CDR3 sequence: CASSTDRDYEQYF. The CDR3 DNA sequence: TGTGCCAGTAGTACGGACAGGGACTACGAGCAGTACTTC.

The chain combines TRBV4-1 with TRBJ2-3; D possibly corresponds to TRBD1 (6 bases). Trimming left V 4 bases short and J 2 bases short, with 16 bases between. Per the germline V gene, CDR1 is MGHRA and CDR2 is YSYEKL. The CDR3 consists of 16 residues. The CDR3 DNA reads TGCGCCAGCAGCCTCACCCTTGTGGGGGCCACAGATACGCAGTATTTT. This gives the protein CASSLTLVGATDTQYF.

This clone turned up a few times. The chain uses TRBV6-5 and TRBJ1-6; weak D call: TRBD1 (5 bases). Trimming left V 0 bases short and J 8 bases short, with 11 bases between. The CDR3 extends over 15 amino acids. Germline CDR1 and CDR2: MNHEY and SVGAGI. Here the CDR3 reads CASSYSGGGHSPLHF. In DNA form, the CDR3 reads TGTGCCAGCAGTTACTCCGGGGGAGGGCATTCACCCCTCCACTTT.

The DNA for the CDR3 is TGTGCCAGCAGCGCCCGAGGAGCGGGCCAGTCGGACATTCAGTACTTC. Translation: CASSARGAGQSDIQYF. V and J are TRBV9 and TRBJ2-4; D is perhaps TRBD2 (6 bases). This CDR3 is 16 amino acids long. With 3 bases removed from V and 8 bases from J, the gap between germline ends came to 21 bases. CDR1 and CDR2 (germline): SGDLS, YYNGEE. Supplemented by reference TRBV9 and TRBJ2-4, the full variable domain reads DSGVTQTPKHLITATGQRVTLRCSPRSGDLSVYWYQQSLDQGLQFLIQYYNGEERAKGNILERFSAQQFPDLHSELNLSSLELGDSALYFCASSARGAGQSDIQYFGAGTRLSVL.